This section outlines one T cell receptor beta chain sequence together with its context. V lost 0 bases, J lost 2 bases, and 8 bases stayed unmatched. CDR1 and CDR2 (germline): KGHSH, LQKENI. This CDR3 comprises 17 residues. Samples were assayed with immunoSEQ v3.0 at survey level. Clones were read by immunoSEQ multiplex PCR, and TCRdb kept only the in-frame ones, dropping some. The repertoire consists of tens of thousands of clones, with just over 85% occurring once and the leading ten covering less than 6%. The data derive from a study of long-term antiretroviral therapy in people with HIV. The sample in question was unsorted PBMCs, obtained around 4.6 years after starting antiretroviral therapy. The sequence was collected from a man under 40 with HIV. The J gene is TRBJ2-7, the V gene TRBV18, with 9 bases aligning to TRBD1. Here the CDR3 reads CASSPPWPGQGTYEQYF. The CDR3 coding sequence is TGTGCCAGCTCACCACCGTGGCCGGGACAGGGAACCTACGAGCAGTACTTC.